Below, 2 T cell receptor beta chains from the same sample are listed, as sequenced in a study of cytomegalovirus exposure and HLA in healthy donors. Some clones are missing from TCRdb's copy, which holds only in-frame ones; the method was immunoSEQ multiplex PCR. Of 200,000 or so clones in the sample, 85% to 90% were seen once. Sequencing was done on a sample of PBMCs. The receptors derive from a woman younger than 35 in good health and CMV-seronegative.

V and J are TRBV28 and TRBJ2-3; 12 nucleotides match TRBD2. Germline loops: CDR1 MDHEN, CDR2 SYDVKM. V shed 6 bases, J shed 4 bases, and the junction held 5 bases outside the gene matches. The CDR3 length is 15 residues. CDR3 coding DNA: TGTGCCAGCAGCCCACTAGCGGGAGGTCCAGATACGCAGTATTTT. This codes for CASSPLAGGPDTQYF. The variable domain in full, with the rest retrieved from reference TRBV28 and TRBJ2-3, is DVKVTQSSRYLVKRTGEKVFLECVQDMDHENMFWYRQDPGLGLRLIYFSYDVKMKEKGDIPEGYSVSREKKERFSLILESASTNQTSMYLCASSPLAGGPDTQYFGPGTRLTVL.

The chain employs TRBV6-1 and TRBJ1-5, with no clear D. Trimming took 2 bases from V and 1 from J, leaving 12 bases between them. Germline values: CDR1 MNHNS, CDR2 SASEGT. The CDR3 extends over 16 amino acids. In DNA, the CDR3 is TGTGCCAGCAGTGAACTCGTAGGACTGAGCAATCAGCCCCAGCATTTT. This gives the protein CASSELVGLSNQPQHF.